The count of the clone carrying this T cell receptor (beta chain) is one. Generated by immunoSEQ multiplex PCR, the TCRdb table keeps only in-frame clones and is missing some. The table lists fewer than 70,000 clones, approximately 86% of them singletons. CDR1 SGHTA and CDR2 FQGNSA come from the germline V gene. The germline V and J ends were trimmed by 1 base and 7 bases, with 11 bases remaining between them. The CDR3 covers 14 residues. These data are taken from a study of OX40 agonist ivuxolimab in advanced cancers. The chain carries TRBV7-2 and TRBJ2-1, with D possibly TRBD2 on 6 matching bases. This specimen consisted of CD4+ or CD8+ T cells sorted from blood, obtained in a trial of the OX40 agonist ivuxolimab. The origin of this receptor is an adult with an advanced solid tumor such as melanoma, head and neck, liver or kidney cancer. CDR3 protein: CASSLVLAQNEQFF. Here the CDR3 DNA reads TGTGCCAGCAGCTTAGTCCTAGCGCAAAATGAGCAGTTCTTC.